This TCR beta chain is from a study of T-cell memory formation after mild COVID-19. Notes on the study in general: Memory sampled before infection contained some responding clones, suggesting cross-reactive memory joined. Among clones contracting day 15 to 85, CD4/CD8 was balanced, whereas later expanders leaned CD4+. Shrinking CD4+ clones were chiefly CM and EM; CD8+ ones were chiefly EMRA.

5'RACE primed at constant segments yielded TCR alpha and TCR beta cDNA libraries bearing sample barcodes and UMIs. TCRdb fed the 5' RACE reads into MiXCR, producing one record per CDR3 protein. The sample holds about 350,000 distinct CDR3 sequences, around 15% seen once. This clonotype was counted only a few times. The antigen is unknown. Trimming stripped 1 base from V and 3 bases from J, with 12 bases between. This CDR3 spans 14 amino acids. Germline values: CDR1 DFQATT, CDR2 SNEGSKA (reference sequence). This chain links TRBV20-1 with TRBJ1-1; D perhaps matches TRBD1 (5 bases). The sequenced material came from PBMCs or a T cell subset sorted from them (not recorded which). This receptor was identified in a man between 18 and 35 years old who had mild COVID-19 (a few samples of this study predate the infection). Cell type and time point are not known. Here the CDR3 reads CSARVGVRDTEAFF. CDR3 nucleotides: TGCAGTGCTAGAGTAGGGGTCCGGGACACTGAAGCTTTCTTT.